This T cell receptor (beta chain) appears in the sequencing data of a study of lymphopenia after photon versus proton radiotherapy. Study-wide points: After lymphocyte nadir, photon-treated repertoires showed oligoclonal expansion, especially CD8+ Temra. Larger post-nadir TCR diversity loss correlated inversely with survival in deceased patients. Only patients who died were analyzed for survival; proton advantage is unproven.

The CDR3 spans 14 residues. The V end was cut by 9 bases, the J end by 10 bases, with 19 bases between. The germline CDR1 and CDR2 sequences are LNHDA and SQIVND (reference sequence). This clone was counted a single time. Its matching antigen is unknown. Assay used: immunoSEQ multiplex PCR; TCRdb lists only in-frame clones, some missing. The table lists some 16,000 clones, about 79% of them singletons, with around 20% in the top ten. This TCR was sampled from a man between 65 and 85 years old with pancreatic cancer. The sample here was peripheral blood, taken from a patient treated with proton-based radiotherapy. The J gene is TRBJ1-6, the V gene TRBV19, with D possibly matching TRBD1 (6 bases). The CDR3 coding sequence is TGTGCCAGCCACAACAGGGAATTGCAGTCACCCCTCCACTTT. Protein sequence: CASHNRELQSPLHF. Combining the CDR3 with reference TRBV19 and TRBJ1-6 gives the whole variable domain DGGITQSPKYLFRKEGQNVTLSCEQNLNHDAMYWYRQDPGQGLRLIYYSQIVNDFQKGDIAEGYSVSREKKESFPLTVTSAQKNPTAFYLCASHNRELQSPLHFGNGTRLTVT.